The subject of this entry is one T cell receptor beta chain. The target of this receptor is not known. Base qualities were left out, and no much larger clone turns up one base away. CDR1 SGDLS and CDR2 YYNGEE are derived from the germline V gene. Trimming removed 0 bases from V and 7 bases from J, leaving 10 bases between the germline ends. Measured from the cysteine to the phenylalanine, the CDR3 is 13 residues long. The entry retains the CDR3 DNA only, 39 bases that are in frame from base 1. The sample originates from a study of blood T cell repertoires in COVID-19 (dated by TCRdb to the early 2020s). A note on the overall study: The collaborator samples originated in the United States, Italy and Spain and spanned the acute and convalescent phases of COVID-19. The samples were drawn from two sources: the first 160 participants of the ongoing ImmuneRACE study, and 1,200 or so subjects contributed by 6 global collaborators. The material from the prospective study consisted of cDNA or gDNA derived from T cells, B-cell-depleted T cells, or PBMCs. Subjects who had been exposed to COVID-19, were actively infected with it, or had recovered from it provided the deeply sampled blood TCRbeta repertoires that made up the dataset. Nearly every sample came with metadata listing a de-identified subject ID, COVID-19 status, age in years and sex. HLA class I and class II types, where available, came from metadata supplied by the sample provider rather than from assay-based typing. The repertoires were released in a freely available public database meant as a resource for research on the immune response to SARS-CoV-2.

TCRbeta CDR3 regions were amplified from genomic DNA using the immunoSEQ Assay, a bias-controlled multiplex PCR. Turning to the authors' computational methods: The number of nucleated cells in each sample was estimated by amplification of reference gene primers within the assay. To quantify the absolute abundance of each unique TCRbeta CDR3 rearrangement, sequence reads were collapsed and filtered. For each sample, productive Simpson clonality was calculated by taking the square root of Simpson's diversity index across productive rearrangements. Not all clones reach the TCRdb copy of this immuneACCESS table, which keeps in-frame sequences only. Checked studies attribute under half of the gap to unresolved V genes and leave the rest unexplained. The D gene and trimming were derived from the DNA, and the V and J assignments and clone size from that table. The sample yields nearly 300,000 clones; around 89% were counted once. The ten largest clonotypes hold approximately 6.6% of the sample.

Samples from volunteer blood donors who had recovered from COVID-19 were contributed by a second Seattle source. The collaborating institutions used their own protocols to collect whole blood in K2EDTA tubes. For TCRbeta analysis, collaborators shipped samples in one of three forms: frozen whole blood, isolated PBMCs, or DNA extracted from either of those sample types. Study-wide findings and limitations: Clinical and demographic metadata were provided uncurated, with the amount varying by source and participant.

The rearrangement combines TRBV9 with TRBJ2-5; the D region possibly corresponds to TRBD1 (5 bases align). The specimen was peripheral blood. The source of this sequence is a woman under 40 who had recovered from COVID-19. The sequence in DNA is TGTGCCAGCAGCGTAGGGGGCGCCGGGACCCAGTACTTC. It is translated as CASSVGGAGTQYF. The CDR3 plus the reference TRBV9 and TRBJ2-5 genes for the other parts give the full variable domain: DSGVTQTPKHLITATGQRVTLRCSPRSGDLSVYWYQQSLDQGLQFLIQYYNGEERAKGNILERFSAQQFPDLHSELNLSSLELGDSALYFCASSVGGAGTQYFGPGTRLLVL.